The entry below gives a single T cell receptor beta chain sequence along with its context. The data were taken from a study of identical twins. The V gene's germline CDR1 is MNHEY and CDR2 SMNVEV (reference sequence). The J segment lost 10 bases and the V segment lost 5 bases, leaving 6 bases of the junction unmatched. CDR3 length equals 14 residues. Via MiXCR, TCRdb re-called the 5' RACE reads, giving one row per CDR3 protein. The sample consists of roughly 290,000 distinct CDR3 sequences, 8% to 9% of them appearing once. In addition, the sample was reused for a study of yellow fever vaccine responses in identical twins.

This chain uses TRBV27 with TRBJ1-6, with 9 nucleotides matching TRBD1. The sequenced sample consisted of memory (CD45RO+) T cells sorted from blood. The sequence was obtained from a woman between 18 and 29 years old in good health. CDR3 DNA sequence: TGTGCCAGCAGTACTAACAGGGGGCAATCACCCCTCCACTTT. Its translation: CASSTNRGQSPLHF.